This record concerns one TCR beta chain sequence. This clone turned up a few times. Its specific antigen is unknown. Nothing much larger sits one base from this clone, and base qualities are not available. The data were taken from a study of cytomegalovirus exposure and HLA in healthy donors (dated by TCRdb to 2016 to 2017). At the level of the whole study: An earlier analysis of 587 of the donors reported approximately 280 Gb of sequence data and around 110 million unique TCR beta sequences obtained from approximately 180 million T cells. An early release covering over 500 HLA-typed donors comprised roughly 300 gigabases of sequencing data and tens of millions of unique TCR sequences. A later analysis re-analyzed previously published TCR beta repertoires from approximately 670 donors and added high-resolution HLA genotyping to study TCR occurrence patterns. Typing coverage differed by locus: A, B, C, DRB1 and DQB1 were typed in roughly 620-640 donors, DQA1 in about 500, DPA1 in 600 to 610, and DPB1 in 400 to 480. Donor age, sex, ethnicity and CMV serostatus were compiled alongside the repertoire data. Rather than using new phenotypic data, the later analysis identified candidate immune exposures from TCR beta sequences and from how often those sequences occurred across donors. Across about 380 genotyped donors of the cohort, an average of about 250,000 unique TCR beta nucleotide sequences per donor were sequenced, and roughly a sixth of those sequences were non-productive. Because of strong linkage in the cohort, roughly five DR-DQ haplotypes were treated as single units for association and clustering. To predict cytomegalovirus infection status, the study brought together high-throughput TCR immunosequencing, statistical association of individual TCRs with disease status, and machine learning. Genome-wide SNP genotypes for about 55% of the roughly 670 donors were used in a later genetic analysis, which treated that subset as a discovery cohort. Both class I and class II loci were covered by HLA typing, at four-digit resolution. An earlier analysis of some 500 of the donors applied high-throughput TCR beta sequencing to assess whether each TCR beta V gene segment acted as functional or pseudogenic. The genetic ancestry cluster associated with self-reported Caucasian donors included 81% of the 350 to 500 genotyped donors. The study aimed to test whether cataloging public T cell receptors could reveal signatures of past pathogen exposure. The study used immunosequencing to profile the T cell repertoires of hundreds of subjects and linked those repertoires to cytomegalovirus serostatus. All discovery cohort repertoires had been generated on a single sequencing platform. A separate validation cohort of over a hundred different subjects was used in addition to the approximately 610-subject first cohort. The study at large found these results: Three of the identified cytomegalovirus-associated TCR beta chains were confirmed in vitro to be specific for cytomegalovirus antigens. In an earlier analysis of some 540 of the donors, most TCR beta V segments appeared in productive rearrangements about 90% or about 30% of the time, broadly matching IMGT annotations. The presence/absence analyses assumed that sequencing depth was roughly uniform across donors, and that assumption may not be true. In a later analysis, most CMV-associated TCR beta chains were found to appear HLA-restricted, with HLA associations seemingly driven largely by CMV exposure. Specific HLA alleles were associated with some 15,000 TCR beta sequences at a false discovery rate of 0.05 in a later analysis. A later genetic analysis associated a missense DCLRE1C variant with V-gene and J-gene trimming of TCR beta chains, and an independent cohort replicated the association. Linkage disequilibrium might explain the correlated functional status among segregating V segments, but an unknown experimental factor could not be excluded. A further reported finding was that TCR beta sequences accurately predicted the HLA-A and HLA-B alleles for most subjects in the first cohort. A later analysis found that TCR association rates varied across HLA loci, with DRB1 alleles showing the most associated TCRs and HLA-C alleles the fewest. Some IMGT-functional V segments, including TRBV6-2 and TRBV6-3, could not be told apart with the 87-base-pair reads, so those segments were excluded. According to a later analysis, parvovirus B19, influenza, CMV and Epstein-Barr virus appeared linked to several top co-occurrence clusters. The earlier analysis of about 600 of the donors excluded 15 to 20 rarely observed V segments, including chromosome 9 orphons, because counts were too low. Most TCR sequences were seen in very few donors, while some public TCRs were found in many individuals. The study gave a list of some 150 TCR beta chains associated with cytomegalovirus. In a later analysis, HLA-associated TCR beta chains showed more clonal expansion and lower generation probabilities than non-associated chains that were equally common. The classifier was reported to diagnose cytomegalovirus status with high specificity and sensitivity in both the original cohort and the validation cohort. Assigning TCR associations to individual alleles was difficult when HLA alleles, especially DR and DQ, strongly co-occurred. A cluster of highly shared sequence variants was judged likely to represent a technical artifact of the sequencing pipeline. It was suggested by the authors that the approach could potentially be generalized to other disease states and immunological phenotypes. Immune exposure information for the cohort was limited to CMV serostatus. In a later genetic analysis, fewer N-insertions in productive TCRs were reported among donors in an Asian-associated ancestry cluster than the roughly 670-donor mean. Because some donors lacked HLA typing at each locus, the association tests relied only on the typed subset. The cohort was sequenced for TCR beta chains only, and without alpha or paired-chain data the features that could be detected were limited.

The cohort was made up of under 800 healthy bone marrow donors. At the time of sampling, all cohort members were nominally healthy, though unrecorded immune exposures were likely present. The donor tested CMV seronegative and was one of the 352 seronegative cohort members. Every donor gave a peripheral blood sample, and the peripheral blood mononuclear cells from that sample were used for TCR beta sequencing. Genomic DNA extraction from the blood cell samples was performed with the Qiagen DNeasy Blood Extraction Kit. Libraries were prepared through the immunoSEQ multiplex PCR assay. A mixture of 60 forward primers for TCR Vbeta segments and 13 reverse primers for TCR Jbeta segments was used in the multiplex PCR. The CDR3 region of rearranged TCR beta genes was amplified from genomic DNA by a multiplex PCR assay. On the Illumina HiSeq System, the amplified TCR beta libraries were sequenced as 87-base-pair reads. The paper's processing steps were these. A later analysis counted about 82 million unique TCR beta chains across the 650 to 800 repertoires, and 9 million to 14 million of these chains were shared by at least two donors. To remove PCR and sequencing errors, raw reads were error-corrected and collapsed into unique sequences using a nearest-neighbor algorithm that merged closely related sequences. V, D and J gene segments were assigned by aligning CDR3 sequences to IMGT reference sequences. For a sequence to be retained, a match of at least six nucleotides to both a V gene segment and a J gene segment was required. A rearrangement was called productive if the CDR3 had no stop codons and remained in frame with V and J, and every other rearrangement was called non-productive. CDR3 was defined according to IMGT convention as the region running from the second conserved V-encoded cysteine to the conserved J-encoded phenylalanine. The earlier analysis of some 600 of the donors excluded sequences that lacked an unambiguous match to a single V gene segment. An earlier analysis of 587 of the donors called V segments functional above 56.7% productive rearrangements and segregating when the between-donor standard deviation exceeded 5%. A statistical classification framework was built to diagnose cytomegalovirus status from the catalog of TCR beta chain sequences. In a later analysis, TCR nucleotide sequences were compared against IMGT/GENE-DB human TR gene sequences so that V and J genes could be assigned. Using the TCRdist pipeline, a later analysis assigned CDR3 sequences along with most-parsimonious VDJ recombination scenarios. In a later analysis, each TCR beta chain was defined by its CDR3 amino acid sequence together with its V-gene family, and reads without a unique V-gene family were excluded. In a later analysis, a few hundred highly shared, low-generation-probability nucleotide sequences were removed to address suspected cross-contamination and a sequencing artifact. In a later analysis, a clonal expansion index was calculated for each public chain from normalized within-repertoire ranks of inferred template counts. Generation probabilities in a later analysis came from a VDJ recombination model fitted to out-of-frame rearrangements, and those results were checked against IGoR. In a later analysis, TCR-TCR, TCR-HLA and TCR-CMV co-occurrence was scored with hypergeometric tests, and a repertoire-size bias correction was applied to TCR pairs. False discovery rates were estimated in a later analysis by permuting HLA or CMV assignments 20 times. A later analysis grouped co-occurring TCRs with DBSCAN, adding TCRdist sequence similarity when clustering within HLA-allele-positive subsets. Repertoires with fewer than 30,000 or more than 120,000 public chains were left out of co-occurrence clustering, as were five repertoires with anomalous nucleotide sharing. As stored in TCRdb, this immuneACCESS dataset retains in-frame rearrangements with V and J assigned. A fraction of the clones does not appear; measured against another copy, unresolved V genes explain less than half of the discrepancy, and the remainder lacks a known reason. V and J calls plus clone size are reproduced from that table; the DNA served to infer D and trimming. The sample contains more than 90,000 clones, around 75% of them found a single time. Under 11% of the sample is held by the ten biggest clonotypes.

Spanning cysteine to phenylalanine, the CDR3 consists of 16 amino acids. Only the CDR3 portion is preserved as DNA: 48 bases, with reading frame beginning at the first base. Relative to germline, V is 4 bases shorter and J is 0 bases shorter, with 10 bases between their ends. From a lookup of the germline V gene, CDR1 and CDR2 are SGHAT and FQNNGV. This sequence originates from a man over 45 in good health and CMV-seronegative. Sequencing was performed on PBMCs. Here the chain combines TRBV11-2 and TRBJ2-6; TRBD1 is possibly the D segment (5 matching bases). CDR3 loop: CASSSRQSSGANVLTF. The DNA sequence reads TGTGCCAGCAGCTCCCGACAGAGCTCTGGGGCCAACGTCCTGACTTTC.